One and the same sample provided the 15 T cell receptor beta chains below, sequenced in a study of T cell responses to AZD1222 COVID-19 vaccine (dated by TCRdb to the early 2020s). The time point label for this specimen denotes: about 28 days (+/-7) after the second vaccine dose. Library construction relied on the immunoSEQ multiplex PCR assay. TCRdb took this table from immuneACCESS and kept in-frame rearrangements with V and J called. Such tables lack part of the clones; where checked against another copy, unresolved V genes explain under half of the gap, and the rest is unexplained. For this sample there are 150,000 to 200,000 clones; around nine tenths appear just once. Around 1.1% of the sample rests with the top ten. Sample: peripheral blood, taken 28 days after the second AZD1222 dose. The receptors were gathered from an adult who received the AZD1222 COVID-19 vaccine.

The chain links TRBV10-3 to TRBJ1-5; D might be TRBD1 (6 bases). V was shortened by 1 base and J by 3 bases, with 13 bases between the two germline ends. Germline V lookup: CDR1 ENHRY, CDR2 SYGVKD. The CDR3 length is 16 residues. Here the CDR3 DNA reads TGTGCCATCAGTGAGTACAGGAGGGGGACCAATCAGCCCCAGCATTTT. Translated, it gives CAISEYRRGTNQPQHF.

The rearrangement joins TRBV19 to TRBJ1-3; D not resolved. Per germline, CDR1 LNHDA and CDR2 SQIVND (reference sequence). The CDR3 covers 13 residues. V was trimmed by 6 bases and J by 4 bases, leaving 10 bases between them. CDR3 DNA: TGTGCCAGTAGCTCGCAACCGGGAAACACCATATATTTT. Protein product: CASSSQPGNTIYF. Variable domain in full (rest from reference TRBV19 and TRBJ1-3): DGGITQSPKYLFRKEGQNVTLSCEQNLNHDAMYWYRQDPGQGLRLIYYSQIVNDFQKGDIAEGYSVSREKKESFPLTVTSAQKNPTAFYLCASSSQPGNTIYFGEGSWLTVV.

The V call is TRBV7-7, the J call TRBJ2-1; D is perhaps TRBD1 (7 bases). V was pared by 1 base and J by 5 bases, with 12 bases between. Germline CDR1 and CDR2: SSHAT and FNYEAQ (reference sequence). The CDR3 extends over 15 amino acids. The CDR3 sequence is CASSLGQGGHNEQFF. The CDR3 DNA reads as TGTGCCAGCAGCTTAGGACAGGGAGGACACAATGAGCAGTTCTTC.

The CDR3 spells CASRSAGTGIHEQYF. As DNA, the CDR3 is TGTGCCAGCAGGTCCGCCGGGACAGGGATCCACGAGCAGTACTTC. This chain links TRBV7-9 with TRBJ2-7; 9 bases line up with TRBD1. The CDR3 runs 15 residues. The trim removed 6 bases at V and 5 bases at J, leaving 11 bases unmatched. Looked up from germline, CDR1 is SEHNR and CDR2 is FQNEAQ (reference sequence).

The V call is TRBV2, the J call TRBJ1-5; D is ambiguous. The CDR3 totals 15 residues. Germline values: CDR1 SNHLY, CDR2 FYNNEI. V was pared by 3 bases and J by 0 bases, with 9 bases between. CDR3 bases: TGTGCCAGCAGTGAGGTCAGCTATAGCAATCAGCCCCAGCATTTT. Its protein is CASSEVSYSNQPQHF.

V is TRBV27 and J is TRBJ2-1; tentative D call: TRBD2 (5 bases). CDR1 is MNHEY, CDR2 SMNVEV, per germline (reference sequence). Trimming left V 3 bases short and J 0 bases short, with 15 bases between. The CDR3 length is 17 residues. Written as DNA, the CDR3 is TGTGCCAGCAGTTTTGAGGAGGCTCCGAGCTCCTACAATGAGCAGTTCTTC. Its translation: CASSFEEAPSSYNEQFF.

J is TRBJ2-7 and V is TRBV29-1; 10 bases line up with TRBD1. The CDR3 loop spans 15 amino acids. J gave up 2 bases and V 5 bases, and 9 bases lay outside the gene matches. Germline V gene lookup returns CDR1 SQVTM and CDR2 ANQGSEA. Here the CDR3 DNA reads TGCAGCGTTAATCCTACCGGGACAGGGGCCTACGAGCAGTACTTC. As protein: CSVNPTGTGAYEQYF.

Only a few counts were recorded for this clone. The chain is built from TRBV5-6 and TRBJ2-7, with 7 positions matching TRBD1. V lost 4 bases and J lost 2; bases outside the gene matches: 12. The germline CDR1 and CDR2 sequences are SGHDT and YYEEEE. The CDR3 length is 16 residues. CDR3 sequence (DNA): TGTGCCAGCAGCCCCTTCCGCGACAGGGCGGCCTACGAGCAGTACTTC. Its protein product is CASSPFRDRAAYEQYF.

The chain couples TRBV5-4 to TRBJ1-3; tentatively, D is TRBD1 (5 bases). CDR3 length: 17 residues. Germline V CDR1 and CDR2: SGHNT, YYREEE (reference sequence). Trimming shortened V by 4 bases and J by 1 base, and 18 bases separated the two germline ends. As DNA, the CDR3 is TGTGCCAGCAGCCTGGAGACAGAAGTGCATTCTGGAAACACCATATATTTT. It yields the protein CASSLETEVHSGNTIYF.

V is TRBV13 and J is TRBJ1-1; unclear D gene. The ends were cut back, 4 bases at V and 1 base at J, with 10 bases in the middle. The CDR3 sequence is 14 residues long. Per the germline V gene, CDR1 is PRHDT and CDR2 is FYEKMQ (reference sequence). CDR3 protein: CASSWGPPNTEAFF. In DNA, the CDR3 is TGTGCCAGCAGCTGGGGTCCCCCGAACACTGAAGCTTTCTTT.

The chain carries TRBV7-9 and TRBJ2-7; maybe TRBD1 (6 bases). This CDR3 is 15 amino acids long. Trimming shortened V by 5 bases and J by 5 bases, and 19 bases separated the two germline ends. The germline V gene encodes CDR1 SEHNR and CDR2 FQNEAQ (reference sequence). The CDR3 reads CASSKTGLGLDEQYF. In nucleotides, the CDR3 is TGTGCCAGCAGCAAAACAGGGTTGGGGCTTGACGAGCAGTACTTC.

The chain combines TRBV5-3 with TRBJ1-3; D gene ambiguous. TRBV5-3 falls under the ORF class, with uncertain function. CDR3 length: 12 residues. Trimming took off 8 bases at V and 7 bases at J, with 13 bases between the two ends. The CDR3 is CARYEFPNTIYF. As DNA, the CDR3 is TGTGCCAGGTACGAGTTTCCGAACACCATATATTTT.

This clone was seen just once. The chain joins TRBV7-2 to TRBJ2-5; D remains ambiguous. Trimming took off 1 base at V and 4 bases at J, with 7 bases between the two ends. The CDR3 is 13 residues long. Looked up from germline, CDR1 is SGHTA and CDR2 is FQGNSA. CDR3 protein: CASSLGQRETQYF. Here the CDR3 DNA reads TGTGCCAGCAGCTTAGGTCAAAGAGAGACCCAGTACTTC.

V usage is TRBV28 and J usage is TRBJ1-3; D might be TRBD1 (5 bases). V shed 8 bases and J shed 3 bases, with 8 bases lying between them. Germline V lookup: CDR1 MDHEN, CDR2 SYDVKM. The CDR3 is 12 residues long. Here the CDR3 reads CASGGGGNTIYF. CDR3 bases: TGTGCCAGCGGCGGGGGTGGAAACACCATATATTTT.

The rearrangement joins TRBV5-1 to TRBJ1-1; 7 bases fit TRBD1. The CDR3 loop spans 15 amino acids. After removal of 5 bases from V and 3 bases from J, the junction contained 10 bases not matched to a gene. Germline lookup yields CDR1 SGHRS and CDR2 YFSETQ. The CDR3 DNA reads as TGCGCCAGCAGACAGAACAGGGGTTGGGACACTGAAGCTTTCTTT. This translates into CASRQNRGWDTEAFF.